This T cell receptor (beta chain) appears in the sequencing data of a study of blood T cell repertoires in COVID-19. Study as a whole: Italy, Spain and the United States were the sources of the convalescent and acute COVID-19 samples. PBMCs, B-cell-depleted T cells, or T cells provided the cDNA or gDNA that made up the material.

CDR1 and CDR2 (germline): MNHEY, SVGAGI. V lost 0 bases to trimming and J lost 1 base, with 6 bases between them. This CDR3 is 14 amino acids long. In the original analysis: How many nucleated cells were present was estimated from reference gene primer amplification. Using immunoSEQ multiplex PCR, the repertoire was profiled, and TCRdb retains in-frame clones only, with some absent. V and J calls and clone size follow that table, whereas D and trimming were derived from the DNA. This sample carries around 160,000 clones, roughly 86% of them seen once, and the ten largest clones take over 12%. V is TRBV6-5 and J is TRBJ1-1, with D unclear. The source material was peripheral blood. The clonotype comes from a human donor with acute or convalescent COVID-19. The donor label of this sample is uncertain. CDR3 region: CASSYSSKNTEAFF. In nucleotides, the CDR3 is TGTGCCAGCAGTTACTCGAGTAAGAACACTGAAGCTTTCTTT.